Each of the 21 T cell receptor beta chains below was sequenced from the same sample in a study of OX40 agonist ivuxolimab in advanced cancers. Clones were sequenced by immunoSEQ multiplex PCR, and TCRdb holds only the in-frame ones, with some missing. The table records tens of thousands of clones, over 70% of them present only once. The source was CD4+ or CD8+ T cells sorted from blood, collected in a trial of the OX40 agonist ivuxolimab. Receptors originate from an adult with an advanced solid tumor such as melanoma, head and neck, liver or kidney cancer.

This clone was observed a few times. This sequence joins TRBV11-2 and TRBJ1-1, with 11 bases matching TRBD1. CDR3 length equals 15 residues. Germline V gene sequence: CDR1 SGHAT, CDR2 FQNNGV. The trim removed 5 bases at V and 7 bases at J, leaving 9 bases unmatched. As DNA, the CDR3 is TGTGCCAGCAGCCCACTTCGGGACAGGGGGGTTGAAGCTTTCTTT. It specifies CASSPLRDRGVEAFF.

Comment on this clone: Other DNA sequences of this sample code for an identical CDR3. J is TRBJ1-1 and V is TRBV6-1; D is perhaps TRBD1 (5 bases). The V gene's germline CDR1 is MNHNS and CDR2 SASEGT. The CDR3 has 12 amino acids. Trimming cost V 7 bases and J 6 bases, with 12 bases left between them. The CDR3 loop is CASKIQGAEAFF. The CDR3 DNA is TGTGCCAGCAAGATCCAGGGCGCTGAAGCTTTCTTT.

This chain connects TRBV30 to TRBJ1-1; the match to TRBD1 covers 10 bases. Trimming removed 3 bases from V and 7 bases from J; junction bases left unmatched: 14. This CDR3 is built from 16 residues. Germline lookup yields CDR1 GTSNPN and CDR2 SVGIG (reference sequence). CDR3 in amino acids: CAWRGGDRGRIGEAFF. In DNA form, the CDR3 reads TGTGCCTGGAGAGGCGGAGACAGGGGGCGAATTGGTGAAGCTTTCTTT.

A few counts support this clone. CDR3 in amino acids: CASSLPRDRAQLKYF. CDR3 DNA sequence: TGTGCCAGCAGCTTGCCCCGGGACAGGGCCCAGCTAAAGTACTTC. This chain joins TRBV5-4 and TRBJ2-7; 9 bases are shared with TRBD1. With V trimmed by 1 base and J by 11 bases, 13 bases remained unmatched. The CDR3 is 15 amino acids. CDR1 SGHNT and CDR2 YYREEE come from the germline V gene (reference sequence).

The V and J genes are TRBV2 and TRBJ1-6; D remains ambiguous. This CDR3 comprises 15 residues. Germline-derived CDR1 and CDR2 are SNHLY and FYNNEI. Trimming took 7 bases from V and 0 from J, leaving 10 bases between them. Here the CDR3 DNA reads TGTGCCAGCAATAAAATGAGCTCCTATAATTCACCCCTCCACTTT. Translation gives CASNKMSSYNSPLHF.

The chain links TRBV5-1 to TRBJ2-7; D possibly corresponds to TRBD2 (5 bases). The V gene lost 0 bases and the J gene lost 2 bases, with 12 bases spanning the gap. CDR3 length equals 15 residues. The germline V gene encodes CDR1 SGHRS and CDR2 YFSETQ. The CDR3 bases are TGCGCCAGCAGCTTGGATCCGGGGATCGCCTACGAGCAGTACTTC. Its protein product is CASSLDPGIAYEQYF.

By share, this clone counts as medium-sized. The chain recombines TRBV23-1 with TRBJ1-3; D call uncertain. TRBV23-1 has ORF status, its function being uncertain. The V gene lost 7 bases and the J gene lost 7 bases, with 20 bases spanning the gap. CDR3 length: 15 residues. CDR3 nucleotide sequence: TGCGCCAGCATTAAGGACCGCCGCCCACGGAACACCATATATTTT. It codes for CASIKDRRPRNTIYF.

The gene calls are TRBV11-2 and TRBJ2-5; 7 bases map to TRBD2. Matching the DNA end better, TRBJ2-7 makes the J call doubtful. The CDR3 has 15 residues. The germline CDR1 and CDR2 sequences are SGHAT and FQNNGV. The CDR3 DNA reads TGTGCCAGCAGCTTAGATAGGGCTAGCGGCTACGAGCAGTACTTC. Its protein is CASSLDRASGYEQYF.

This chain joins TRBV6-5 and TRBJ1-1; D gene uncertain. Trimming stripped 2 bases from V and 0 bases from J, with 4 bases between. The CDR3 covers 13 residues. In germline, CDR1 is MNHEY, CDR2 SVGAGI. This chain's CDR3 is CASSYKVNTEAFF. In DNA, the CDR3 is TGTGCCAGCAGTTACAAGGTGAACACTGAAGCTTTCTTT.

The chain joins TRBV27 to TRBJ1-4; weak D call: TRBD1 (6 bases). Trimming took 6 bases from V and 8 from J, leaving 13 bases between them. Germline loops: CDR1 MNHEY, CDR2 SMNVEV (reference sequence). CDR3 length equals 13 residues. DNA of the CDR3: TGTGCCAGCAGAAGGGGGTCTGGAGAAAAACTGTTTTTT. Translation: CASRRGSGEKLFF.

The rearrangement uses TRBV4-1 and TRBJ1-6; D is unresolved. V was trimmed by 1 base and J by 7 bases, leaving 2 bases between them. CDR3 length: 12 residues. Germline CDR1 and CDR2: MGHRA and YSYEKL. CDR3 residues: CASSQGNSPLHF. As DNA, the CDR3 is TGCGCCAGCAGCCAAGGGAATTCACCCCTCCACTTT.

In DNA form, the CDR3 reads TGCAGCGTTGATAAAGGGGATTCCGGATATGGCTACACCTTC. Protein sequence: CSVDKGDSGYGYTF. The chain links TRBV29-1 to TRBJ1-2; D is perhaps TRBD1 (5 bases). The CDR3 contains 14 residues. V was pared by 3 bases and J by 5 bases, with 16 bases between. Germline V gene sequence: CDR1 SQVTM, CDR2 ANQGSEA.

The CDR3 is CASSRPGANVLTF. CDR3 in DNA: TGTGCCAGCAGTCGCCCTGGGGCCAACGTCCTGACTTTC. The chain recombines TRBV6-5 with TRBJ2-6; no clear D gene. V lost 5 bases, J lost 2 bases, and 4 bases lay in between. This CDR3 has 13 residues. CDR1 MNHEY and CDR2 SVGAGI come from the germline V gene.

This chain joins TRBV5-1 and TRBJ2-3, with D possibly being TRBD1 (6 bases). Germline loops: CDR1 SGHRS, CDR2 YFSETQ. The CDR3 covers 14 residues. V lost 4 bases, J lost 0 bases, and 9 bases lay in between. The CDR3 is CASSRQESTDTQYF. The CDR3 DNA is TGCGCCAGCAGCCGACAGGAGAGCACAGATACGCAGTATTTT.

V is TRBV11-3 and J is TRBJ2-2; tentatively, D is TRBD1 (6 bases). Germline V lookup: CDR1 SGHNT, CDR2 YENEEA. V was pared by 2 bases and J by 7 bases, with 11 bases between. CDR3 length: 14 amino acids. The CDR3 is CASSLRGGSGELFF. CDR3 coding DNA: TGTGCCAGCAGCTTAAGAGGGGGTAGCGGGGAGCTGTTTTTT.

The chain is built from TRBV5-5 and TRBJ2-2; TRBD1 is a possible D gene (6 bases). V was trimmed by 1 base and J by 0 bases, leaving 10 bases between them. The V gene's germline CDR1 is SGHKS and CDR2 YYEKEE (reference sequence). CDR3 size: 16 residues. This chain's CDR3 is CASSLFKGANTGELFF. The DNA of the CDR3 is TGTGCCAGCAGCTTGTTTAAGGGGGCGAACACCGGGGAGCTGTTTTTT.

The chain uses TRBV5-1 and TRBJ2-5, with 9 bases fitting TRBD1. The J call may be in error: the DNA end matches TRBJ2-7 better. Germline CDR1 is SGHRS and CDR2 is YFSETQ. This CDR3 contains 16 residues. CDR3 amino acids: CASSLSVQGANYEQYF. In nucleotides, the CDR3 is TGCGCCAGCAGCTTGAGTGTACAGGGGGCTAACTACGAGCAGTACTTC.

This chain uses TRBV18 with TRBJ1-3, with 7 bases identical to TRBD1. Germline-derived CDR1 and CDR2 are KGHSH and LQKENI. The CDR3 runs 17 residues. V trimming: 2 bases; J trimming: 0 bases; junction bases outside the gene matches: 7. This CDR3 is CASSPFQGESSGNTIYF. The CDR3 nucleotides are TGTGCCAGCTCACCATTCCAGGGGGAGAGCTCTGGAAACACCATATATTTT.

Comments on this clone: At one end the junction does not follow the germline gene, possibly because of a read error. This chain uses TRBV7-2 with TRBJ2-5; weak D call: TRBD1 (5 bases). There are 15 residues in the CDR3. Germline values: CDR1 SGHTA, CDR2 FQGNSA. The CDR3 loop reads CASSSTVDSQKTQYF. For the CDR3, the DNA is TGTGCCAGCAGTTCTACCGTAGACAGCCAAAAGACCCAGTACTTC.

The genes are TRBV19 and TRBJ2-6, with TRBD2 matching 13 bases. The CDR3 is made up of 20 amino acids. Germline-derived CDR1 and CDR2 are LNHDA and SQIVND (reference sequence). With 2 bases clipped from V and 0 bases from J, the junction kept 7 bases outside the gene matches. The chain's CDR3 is CASSIRGLAGAISGANVLTF. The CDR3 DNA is TGTGCCAGTAGTATAAGAGGACTAGCGGGGGCCATCTCTGGGGCCAACGTCCTGACTTTC.

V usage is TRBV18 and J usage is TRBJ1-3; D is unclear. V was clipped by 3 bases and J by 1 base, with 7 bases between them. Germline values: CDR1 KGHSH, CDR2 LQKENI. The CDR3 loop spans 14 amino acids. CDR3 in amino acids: CASSPSGSGNTIYF. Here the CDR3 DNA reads TGTGCCAGCTCACCCTCGGGTTCTGGAAACACCATATATTTT.